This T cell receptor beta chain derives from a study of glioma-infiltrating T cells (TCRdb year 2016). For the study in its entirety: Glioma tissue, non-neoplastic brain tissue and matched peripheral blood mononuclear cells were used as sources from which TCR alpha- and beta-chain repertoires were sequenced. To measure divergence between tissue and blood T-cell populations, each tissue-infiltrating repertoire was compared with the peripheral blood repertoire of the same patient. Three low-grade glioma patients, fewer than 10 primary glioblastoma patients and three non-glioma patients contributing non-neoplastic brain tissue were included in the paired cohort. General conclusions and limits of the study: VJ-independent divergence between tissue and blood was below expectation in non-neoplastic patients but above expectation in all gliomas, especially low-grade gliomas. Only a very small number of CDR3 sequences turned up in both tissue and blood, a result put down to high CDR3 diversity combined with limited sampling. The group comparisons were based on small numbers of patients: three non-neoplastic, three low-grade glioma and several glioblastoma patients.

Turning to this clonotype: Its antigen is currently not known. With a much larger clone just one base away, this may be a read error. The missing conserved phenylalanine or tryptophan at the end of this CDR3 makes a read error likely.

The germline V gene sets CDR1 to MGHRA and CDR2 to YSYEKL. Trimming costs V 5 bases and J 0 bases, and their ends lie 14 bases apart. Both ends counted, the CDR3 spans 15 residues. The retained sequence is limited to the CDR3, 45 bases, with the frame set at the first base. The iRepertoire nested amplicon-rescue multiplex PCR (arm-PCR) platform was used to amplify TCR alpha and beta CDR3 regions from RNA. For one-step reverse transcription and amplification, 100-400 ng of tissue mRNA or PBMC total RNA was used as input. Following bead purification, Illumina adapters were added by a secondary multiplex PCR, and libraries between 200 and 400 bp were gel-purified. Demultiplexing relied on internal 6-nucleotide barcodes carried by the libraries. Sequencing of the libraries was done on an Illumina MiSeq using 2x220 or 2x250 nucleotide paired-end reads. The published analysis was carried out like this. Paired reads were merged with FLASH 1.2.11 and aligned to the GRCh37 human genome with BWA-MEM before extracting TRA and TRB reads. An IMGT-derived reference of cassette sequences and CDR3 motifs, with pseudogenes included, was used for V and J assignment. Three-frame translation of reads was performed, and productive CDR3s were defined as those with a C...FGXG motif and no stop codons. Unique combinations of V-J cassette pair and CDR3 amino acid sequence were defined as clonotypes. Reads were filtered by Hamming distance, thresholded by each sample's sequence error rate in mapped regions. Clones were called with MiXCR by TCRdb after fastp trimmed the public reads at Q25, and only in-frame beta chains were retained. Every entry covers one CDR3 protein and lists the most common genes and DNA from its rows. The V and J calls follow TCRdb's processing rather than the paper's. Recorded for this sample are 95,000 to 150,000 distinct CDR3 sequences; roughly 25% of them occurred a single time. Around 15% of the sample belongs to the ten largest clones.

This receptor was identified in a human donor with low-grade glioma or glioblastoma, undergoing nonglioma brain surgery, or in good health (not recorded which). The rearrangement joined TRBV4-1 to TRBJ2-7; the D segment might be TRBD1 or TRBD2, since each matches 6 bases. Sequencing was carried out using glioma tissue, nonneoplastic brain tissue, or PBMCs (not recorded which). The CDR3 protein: CASSVARGVSYEQYY. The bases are TGCGCCAGCAGCGTAGCGAGGGGGGTCTCCTACGAGCAGTACTAC.